These T cell receptor beta chains were read from a single sample in a study of beta chain features in type 1 diabetes. Measured with immunoSEQ multiplex PCR; TCRdb has only the in-frame clones, and not every one. This table has approximately 730,000 clones, 13% appearing once. What was sequenced was naive CD4+ T cells from blood. Receptors originate from a man between 18 and 35 years old with type 1 diabetes. Each CDR3 is given with its conserved first and last residue. The D gene is left open where the match is weak. Clone size, where shown, is once, few, many, or a class for clones that have expanded.

>NA|NA|TRBJ1-1|TRBV6-5
TGTGCCAGCGTCCCGGACAGATTGAACACTGAAGCTTTCTTT
CASVPDRLNTEAFF
>NA|few|TRBJ1-2|TRBV30
TGTGCCTGGAGTGGAGGGAGCTATGGCTACACCTTC
CAWSGGSYGYTF
>NA|few|TRBJ2-7|TRBV30
TGTGCCTGGGGCAGGGGACCCTACGAGCAGTACTTC
CAWGRGPYEQYF
>NA|NA|TRBJ1-4|TRBV25-1
TGTGCCAGCGGGACACACTCTAATGAAAAACTGTTTTTT
CASGTHSNEKLFF
>NA|few|TRBJ2-5|TRBV2
TGTGCCAGCAGGGGAGAACCAGAGACCCAGTACTTC
CASRGEPETQYF
>NA|few|TRBJ2-5|TRBV7-9
TGTGCCAGCAGCCCCTGGACATCCCAAGAGACCCAGTACTTC
CASSPWTSQETQYF
>NA|few|TRBJ1-1|TRBV6-6
TGTGCCAGCAGTTACCAGAACACTGAAGCTTTCTTT
CASSYQNTEAFF
>NA|NA|TRBJ1-1|TRBV14
TGTGCCAGCAGCCTACAGCGGGACACTGAAGCTTTCTTT
CASSLQRDTEAFF
>NA|NA|TRBJ2-3|TRBV7-2
TGTGCCAGCATCCCTTTGGGGGTACCTCTGATAGATACGCAGTATTTT
CASIPLGVPLIDTQYF
>NA|few|TRBJ2-3|TRBV4-1
TGCGCCAGCAGCCAGACACCGGGTCCTGAGGGCGATACGCAGTATTTT
CASSQTPGPEGDTQYF
>NA|NA|TRBJ1-6|TRBV2
TGTGCCAGCGCAGCGCTCGTATCCTATAATTCACCCCTCCACTTT
CASAALVSYNSPLHF
>NA|NA|TRBJ1-1|TRBV18
TGTGCCAGCTCACCGCAGGGAGTTTTTGGAGTTGGGACTGAAGCTTTCTTT
CASSPQGVFGVGTEAFF
>TRBD1|few|TRBJ1-6|TRBV30
TGTGCCGGGAGCTCGTCCCGGGGGTTCCTCGGATTACAGGGGCCTAATTCACCCCTCCACTTT
CAGSSSRGFLGLQGPNSPLHF
>TRBD1|once|TRBJ1-5|TRBV28
TGTGCCAGCACCCCCCCTGACAGGGGAGGACAGCCCCAGCATTTT
CASTPPDRGGQPQHF
>TRBD1|NA|TRBJ1-1|TRBV4-1
TGCGCCAGCAGCCAAGGCTCACGTACAGGGGTAGGGAACACTGAAGCTTTCTTT
CASSQGSRTGVGNTEAFF
>NA|NA|TRBJ2-4|TRBV6-4
TGTGCCAGCAGTGACTCGCGGCTAGCCAAAAACATTCAGTACTTC
CASSDSRLAKNIQYF
>TRBD1|NA|TRBJ2-5|TRBV5-1
TGCGCCAGCAGCATCCCGGACAGGGGGCTAGAGACCCAGTACTTC
CASSIPDRGLETQYF
>TRBD1|NA|TRBJ1-3|TRBV6-1
TGTGCCAGCAGTCGGGACAGGGCTGGAAACACCATATATTTT
CASSRDRAGNTIYF
>TRBD1|NA|TRBJ2-5|TRBV6-6
TGTGCCAGCAGTTACGTTACAGGGGGCGGTGAGACCCAGTACTTC
CASSYVTGGGETQYF
>NA|few|TRBJ2-5|TRBV18
TGTGCCAGCTCACCGGAACGGTCTGGAAAAGAGACCCAGTACTTC
CASSPERSGKETQYF
>TRBD1|few|TRBJ2-1|TRBV27
TGTGCCAGCAGTTCACTACAGGGGTGGAATGAGCAGTTCTTC
CASSSLQGWNEQFF
>NA|NA|TRBJ2-3|TRBV7-9
TGTGCCAGCAGCCCTCAGGGTAGCACAGATACGCAGTATTTT
CASSPQGSTDTQYF
>TRBD1|NA|TRBJ1-1|TRBV5-6
TGTGCCAGCAGCGGGACAGAGAACACTGAAGCTTTCTTT
CASSGTENTEAFF
>NA|few|TRBJ1-2|TRBV20-1
TGCAGTGCTAGCGGACAGTCTGGCTACACCTTC
CSASGQSGYTF
>NA|NA|TRBJ1-5|TRBV7-2
TGTGCCAGCAGCTTAGAAAGCATGGGAAGACAGCCCCAGCATTTT
CASSLESMGRQPQHF
>NA|NA|TRBJ2-7|TRBV27
TGTGCCAGCAGTTTACCAGGGACCTACGAGCAGTACTTC
CASSLPGTYEQYF
>NA|NA|TRBJ2-3|TRBV5-1
TGCGCCAGCAGCTTCGGCAGTACGGATACGCAGTATTTT
CASSFGSTDTQYF
>NA|few|TRBJ1-2|TRBV7-9
TGTGCCAGCAGCTTAGTGGCAGAAACCTTC
CASSLVAETF
>TRBD1|few|TRBJ2-5|TRBV7-8
TGTGCCAGCAGCTTAATCGGTGGGACAGCGACTAAAGAGACCCAGTACTTC
CASSLIGGTATKETQYF
>TRBD2|NA|TRBJ2-5|TRBV6-4
TGTGCCAGCTCCGGGACTATGGGTGAGACCCAGTACTTC
CASSGTMGETQYF
>NA|NA|TRBJ2-3|TRBV27
TGTGCCAGCAGCACCCAAGCCCCAGATACGCAGTATTTT
CASSTQAPDTQYF
>TRBD1|few|TRBJ1-1|TRBV27
TGTGCCATACGGGACAGGGCGAACACTGAAGCTTTCTTT
CAIRDRANTEAFF
>TRBD1|NA|TRBJ2-5|TRBV7-2
TGTGCCAGCAGTTCCGGGACAGTAACAGAGACCCAGTACTTC
CASSSGTVTETQYF
>NA|NA|TRBJ1-3|TRBV6-1
TGTGCCAGCAGTGAAACTTATGATGGAAACACCATATATTTT
CASSETYDGNTIYF
>NA|NA|TRBJ2-3|TRBV6-4
TGTGCCAGCAGTGACTCCGGAACTAGCACAGATACGCAGTATTTT
CASSDSGTSTDTQYF
>NA|NA|TRBJ1-1|TRBV6-5
TGTGCCAGCAGTTACTCTACCGGGACGGGAGCTTTCTTT
CASSYSTGTGAFF
>NA|few|TRBJ1-1|TRBV5-1
TGCGCCAGCAGCTTCGGAGGGGCGACTGAAGCTTTCTTT
CASSFGGATEAFF
>NA|NA|TRBJ1-1|TRBV19
TGTGCCAGTAGTGAAGTGGGCACTGAAGCTTTCTTT
CASSEVGTEAFF
>NA|NA|TRBJ1-2|TRBV28
TGTGCCAGCAACGGACCTAACTATGGCTACACCTTC
CASNGPNYGYTF
>NA|NA|TRBJ1-1|TRBV19
TGTGCCTGTTGGGAACCAGGGGTCGGGACTGAAGCTTTCTTT
CACWEPGVGTEAFF